This T cell receptor (beta chain) derives from a study of shared clonotypes between healthy human individuals. Study at large: Three plates were used per donor for CD4 naive, three for CD4 memory, two for CD8 naive and one for CD8 memory.

The assay was immunoSEQ multiplex PCR, and TCRdb's table has in-frame clones only and misses some. The sample yields about 230,000 clones, approximately 70% seen once. V was trimmed by 5 bases and J by 6 bases, leaving 10 bases between them. Germline loops: CDR1 MNHNS, CDR2 SASEGT. The CDR3 has 13 residues. This sequence was found in a man younger than 40 in good health. The gene calls are TRBV6-1 and TRBJ1-4; D is possibly TRBD1 (5 bases). The sample taken for sequencing was memory CD4+ T cells sorted from blood. Subset reported: CD45RA-negative fraction. The CDR3 nucleotides are TGTGCCAGCAGTAGAGACAGTCATGAAAAACTGTTTTTT. The encoded protein is CASSRDSHEKLFF.